Presented here are 22 T cell receptor beta chains from one specimen sequenced in a study of radiotherapy plus CTLA-4 blockade in lung cancer (dated by TCRdb to between 2018 and 2020). The library was obtained by the immunoSEQ multiplex PCR assay. Entries here come from immuneACCESS through TCRdb and include only in-frame sequences with V and J called. Some clones fail to appear in such tables; in the studies checked, an unresolved V gene covers under half of the shortfall, and the cause of the remainder is unknown. The sample profile shows tens of thousands of clones; more than 80% of them were found once. Together, the top ten hold approximately 0.81% of the sample. The sequences come from peripheral blood, collected from a patient treated with radiotherapy plus ipilimumab. The receptors here all came from a human donor with non-small cell lung cancer who had stable disease on radiotherapy plus ipilimumab.

The V and J genes are TRBV5-1 and TRBJ2-7; 13 nucleotides align to TRBD2. The CDR3 consists of 15 residues. V lost 4 bases to trimming and J lost 2 bases; unmatched junction nucleotides: 3. Germline CDR1 is SGHRS and CDR2 is YFSETQ. The CDR3 nucleotides read TGCGCCAGCAGCGAGGGACTAGCGGGGACCTACGAGCAGTACTTC. Translating it yields CASSEGLAGTYEQYF.

This rearrangement joins TRBV7-3 to TRBJ2-1; TRBD2 matches 7 bases. CDR1 and CDR2 from the germline V gene are SGHTA and FQGTGA. J was trimmed by 3 bases and V by 4 bases; bases with no gene match: 12. The CDR3 totals 17 residues. CDR3 sequence: CASSYRMTTGGYNEQFF. DNA for the CDR3: TGTGCCAGCAGCTACCGAATGACGACGGGGGGCTACAATGAGCAGTTCTTC.

The rearrangement joins TRBV7-2 to TRBJ2-7; D might be TRBD2 (5 bases). Germline CDR1 reads SGHTA; CDR2 reads FQGNSA. The CDR3 runs 12 residues. The ends were cut back, 2 bases at V and 4 bases at J, with 6 bases in the middle. The CDR3 reads CASSLSGYEQYF. CDR3 DNA sequence: TGTGCCAGCAGCTTATCGGGGTACGAGCAGTACTTC.

In its sample, this clone ranks as medium-sized. The CDR3 is CAWTAGSYGYTF. The CDR3 DNA is TGTGCCTGGACCGCGGGGAGCTATGGCTACACCTTC. The rearrangement uses TRBV30 and TRBJ1-2; D gene ambiguous. CDR1 is GTSNPN, CDR2 SVGIG, per germline (reference sequence). V was pared by 4 bases and J by 4 bases, with 10 bases between. The CDR3 has 12 residues.

The chain has TRBV28 and TRBJ2-7, with no clear D. Per the germline V gene, CDR1 is MDHEN and CDR2 is SYDVKM. V was clipped by 4 bases and J by 2 bases, with 12 bases between them. The CDR3 is 14 amino acids. CDR3 coding DNA: TGTGCCAGCAGTTCCTCAAGACCAACCTACGAGCAGTACTTC. It is translated as CASSSSRPTYEQYF.

J is TRBJ2-5 and V is TRBV5-6; 9 nucleotides align to TRBD2. The junction had 9 bases not matched to a gene; V was cut back by 4 bases and J by 5 bases. Germline values: CDR1 SGHDT, CDR2 YYEEEE. The CDR3 extends over 15 amino acids. CDR3 in DNA: TGTGCCAGCAGCGCCGGGACTAGCACTGGGGAGACCCAGTACTTC. Translating it yields CASSAGTSTGETQYF.

The V call is TRBV5-4, the J call TRBJ1-1; D is possibly TRBD1 (6 bases). In germline, CDR1 is SGHNT, CDR2 YYREEE (reference sequence). The CDR3 extends over 16 amino acids. Trimming took off 3 bases at V and 0 bases at J, with 15 bases between the two ends. CDR3 loop: CASSSGKGVVNTEAFF. CDR3 nucleotide sequence: TGTGCCAGCAGCTCTGGCAAGGGGGTTGTGAACACTGAAGCTTTCTTT.

J is TRBJ2-7 and V is TRBV4-3; TRBD2 matches 8 bases. Trimming took 0 bases from V and 5 from J; bases not matched to a gene: 9. The length of the CDR3 is 16 residues. Germline CDR1 LGHNA, CDR2 YSLEER. CDR3 DNA sequence: TGCGCCAGCAGCCAAGAGGTAAGCGGGAGATTCAACGAGCAGTACTTC. Residues: CASSQEVSGRFNEQYF.

This chain uses TRBV7-6 with TRBJ2-5; TRBD2 is a possible D gene (5 bases). Trimming pared 5 bases from V and 4 bases from J, leaving 14 bases between. The CDR3 is 14 residues long. Germline CDR1 is SGHVS and CDR2 is FNYEAQ. CDR3 amino acids: CASSRRGSGETQYF. DNA of the CDR3: TGTGCCAGCAGCCGGAGAGGGTCCGGAGAGACCCAGTACTTC.

The rearrangement uses TRBV13 and TRBJ2-5; D unclear. The CDR3 is 14 amino acids. In germline, CDR1 is PRHDT, CDR2 FYEKMQ (reference sequence). Trimming left V 5 bases short and J 2 bases short, with 12 bases between. The CDR3 bases are TGTGCCAGCAGCGCAGGAACCTTACAAGAGACCCAGTACTTC. Its protein is CASSAGTLQETQYF.

The chain employs TRBV9 and TRBJ2-7; no definite D call. The ends were cut back, 0 bases at V and 2 bases at J, with 9 bases in the middle. Germline CDR1 is SGDLS and CDR2 is YYNGEE. The CDR3 loop spans 14 amino acids. CDR3 DNA sequence: TGTGCCAGCAGCGTAGCAGGTTCTACCTACGAGCAGTACTTC. Protein: CASSVAGSTYEQYF. The complete variable domain, with remaining parts taken from reference TRBV9 and TRBJ2-7, reads DSGVTQTPKHLITATGQRVTLRCSPRSGDLSVYWYQQSLDQGLQFLIQYYNGEERAKGNILERFSAQQFPDLHSELNLSSLELGDSALYFCASSVAGSTYEQYFGPGTRLTVT.

V and J are TRBV2 and TRBJ2-7; D is unresolved. The CDR3 spans 11 residues. Per the germline V gene, CDR1 is SNHLY and CDR2 is FYNNEI. Trimming shortened V by 2 bases and J by 6 bases, and 5 bases separated the two germline ends. The CDR3 here is CASSEPGEQYF. Written as DNA, the CDR3 is TGTGCCAGCAGTGAACCGGGCGAGCAGTACTTC.

The gene calls are TRBV27 and TRBJ2-7; TRBD1 aligns across 7 bases. V shed 10 bases and J 3 bases; nucleotides not matched to a gene: 6. In germline, CDR1 is MNHEY, CDR2 SMNVEV (reference sequence). The CDR3 extends over 12 amino acids. CDR3 DNA: TGTGCCACCAAGACAGGGATCTACGAGCAGTACTTC. Translated: CATKTGIYEQYF.

The chain combines TRBV9 with TRBJ1-3; a weak D match, TRBD1 (5 bases). V was clipped by 0 bases and J by 0 bases, with 7 bases between them. Germline V gene lookup returns CDR1 SGDLS and CDR2 YYNGEE. The CDR3 has 15 amino acids. The CDR3: CASSVAGFSGNTIYF. The DNA of the CDR3 is TGTGCCAGCAGCGTAGCAGGGTTCTCTGGAAACACCATATATTTT.

The rearrangement links TRBV7-8 to TRBJ2-7, with D perhaps matching TRBD1 or TRBD2 (6 bases each). Germline-derived CDR1 and CDR2 are SGHVS and FQNEAQ. Deletions cut 6 bases from V and 2 bases from J, with 17 bases between. The CDR3 extends over 15 amino acids. For the CDR3, the DNA is TGTGCCAGCAGACCAGCGGGCAGGGGAACCTACGAGCAGTACTTC. Translation gives CASRPAGRGTYEQYF.

The chain joins TRBV14 to TRBJ2-1, with a weak D call TRBD1 (6 bases). This CDR3 has 15 residues. Trimming shortened V by 0 bases and J by 3 bases, and 9 bases separated the two germline ends. Germline lookup yields CDR1 SGHDN and CDR2 FVKESK. The CDR3 DNA reads as TGTGCCAGCAGCCAAGAGGGCAGGGGCTACAATGAGCAGTTCTTC. It is translated as CASSQEGRGYNEQFF.

The chain employs TRBV6-4 and TRBJ2-3; perhaps TRBD1 as D (5 bases). Germline V gene data show CDR1 as MRHNA and CDR2 as SNTAGT. CDR3 length equals 14 residues. V was shortened by 3 bases and J by 4 bases, with 11 bases between the two germline ends. CDR3 in DNA: TGTGCCAGCAGTGAACAGGTCTGGGCAGATACGCAGTATTTT. Protein product: CASSEQVWADTQYF.

This clone has only one observation. The V and J genes are TRBV27 and TRBJ2-2; no firm D call. With 3 bases removed from V and 1 base from J, the gap between germline ends came to 6 bases. There are 14 residues in the CDR3. From germline, CDR1 is MNHEY and CDR2 SMNVEV (reference sequence). Here the CDR3 DNA reads TGTGCCAGCAGTTTTTGGGTGAACACCGGGGAGCTGTTTTTT. The encoded protein is CASSFWVNTGELFF.

A single count supports this clone. The chain carries TRBV5-4 and TRBJ2-7, with D possibly TRBD1 on 6 matching bases. The CDR3 is made up of 14 amino acids. The ends were cut back, 0 bases at V and 7 bases at J, with 14 bases in the middle. Germline CDR1 is SGHNT and CDR2 is YYREEE (reference sequence). The CDR3 sequence is CASSLGARGREQYF. In DNA form, the CDR3 reads TGTGCCAGCAGCTTGGGTGCCAGGGGACGAGAGCAGTACTTC.

The rearrangement joins TRBV30 to TRBJ2-7; tentative D call: TRBD1 (6 bases). The V and J ends lost 4 bases and 4 bases respectively, with 14 bases between them. CDR1 and CDR2 (germline): GTSNPN, SVGIG (reference sequence). The CDR3 extends over 13 amino acids. Here the CDR3 reads CAWKIGTQYEQYF. As DNA, the CDR3 is TGTGCCTGGAAAATAGGGACACAGTACGAGCAGTACTTC.

The chain joins TRBV14 to TRBJ2-7; either TRBD1 or TRBD2 may supply D (7 bases each). CDR1 is SGHDN and CDR2 is FVKESK in the germline V gene. The CDR3 extends over 15 amino acids. Between the trimmed V and J ends, which lost 2 bases and 1 base, there was a span of 12 bases. The CDR3 sequence: CASSQMQGGSYEQYF. CDR3 sequence (DNA): TGTGCCAGCAGCCAAATGCAGGGGGGGTCCTACGAGCAGTACTTC.

The V and J genes are TRBV5-4 and TRBJ2-3; TRBD1 matches 8 bases. The CDR3 covers 16 residues. Germline V CDR1 and CDR2: SGHNT, YYREEE (reference sequence). The V and J ends lost 1 base and 4 bases, in that order; junction bases with no gene match: 8. The CDR3 DNA follows: TGTGCCAGCAGCTTGCCGAGACAGGGGACCCCAGATACGCAGTATTTT. Its protein is CASSLPRQGTPDTQYF.